There are a few counts of the clone carrying this T cell receptor beta chain. Its antigen is currently unknown. The data were taken from a study of T cells after yellow fever vaccination. Points from the study as a whole: Only a minor proportion of clonotypes was detected across both CD4 and CD8 compartments. Re-detected after boosting: most primary clones, 96% of CD4 and 80% to 90% of CD8.

The CDR3 spans 15 residues. In germline, CDR1 is SGDLS, CDR2 YYNGEE. Trimming took off 3 bases at V and 3 bases at J, with 13 bases between the two ends. A process of 5'RACE template switching, which added a universal primer site and UMIs, was used to make TCR cDNA. TCRdb passed the 5' RACE reads through MiXCR, listing each CDR3 protein once. The repertoire holds more than 95,000 distinct CDR3 sequences, nearly 15% seen once, with roughly 44% in the top ten. Sequencing was performed on CD8+ T cells sorted from PBMCs, taken 5 days after the yellow fever booster vaccination. The sequence derives from a man between 18 and 35 years old who received the YFV17D yellow fever vaccine. This rearrangement joins TRBV9 to TRBJ2-1; D possibly corresponds to TRBD2 (5 bases). CDR3 DNA: TGTGCCAGCAGCGCCGGACTGGGAATCTACAATGAGCAGTTCTTC. Translation gives CASSAGLGIYNEQFF.